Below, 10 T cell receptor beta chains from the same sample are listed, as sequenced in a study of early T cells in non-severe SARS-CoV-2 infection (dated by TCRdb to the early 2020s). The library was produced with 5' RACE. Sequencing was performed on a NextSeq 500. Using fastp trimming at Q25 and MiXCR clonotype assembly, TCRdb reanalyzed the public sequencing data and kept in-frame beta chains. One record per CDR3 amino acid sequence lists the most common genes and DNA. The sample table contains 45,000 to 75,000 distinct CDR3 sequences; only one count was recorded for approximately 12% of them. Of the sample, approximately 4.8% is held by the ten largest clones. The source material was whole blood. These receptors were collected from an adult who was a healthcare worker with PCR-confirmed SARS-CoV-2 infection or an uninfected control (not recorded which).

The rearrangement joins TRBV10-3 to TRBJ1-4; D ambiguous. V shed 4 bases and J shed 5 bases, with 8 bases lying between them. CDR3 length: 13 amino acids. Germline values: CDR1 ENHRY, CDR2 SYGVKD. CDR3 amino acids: CAISALGNEKLFF. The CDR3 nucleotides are TGTGCCATCAGTGCATTAGGGAATGAAAAACTGTTTTTT.

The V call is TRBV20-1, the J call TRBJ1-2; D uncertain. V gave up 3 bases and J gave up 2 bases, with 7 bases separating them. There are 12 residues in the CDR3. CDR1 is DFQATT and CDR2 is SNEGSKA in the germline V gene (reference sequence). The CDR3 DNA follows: TGCAGTGCTAGCCCCAAAAACTATGGCTACACCTTC. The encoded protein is CSASPKNYGYTF.

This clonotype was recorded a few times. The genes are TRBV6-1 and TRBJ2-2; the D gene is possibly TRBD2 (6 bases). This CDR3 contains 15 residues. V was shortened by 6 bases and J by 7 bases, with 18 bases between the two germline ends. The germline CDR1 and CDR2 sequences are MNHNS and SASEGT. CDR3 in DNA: TGTGCCAGCAGCGCCGGGACTCCCCCGGGCGGGGAGCTGTTTTTT. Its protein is CASSAGTPPGGELFF.

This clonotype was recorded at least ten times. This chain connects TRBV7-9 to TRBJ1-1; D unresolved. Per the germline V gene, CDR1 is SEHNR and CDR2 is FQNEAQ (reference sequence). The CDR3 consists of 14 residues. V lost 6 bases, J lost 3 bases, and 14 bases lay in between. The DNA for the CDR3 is TGTGCCAGCAGTCGTAACGGGGTTGACACTGAAGCTTTCTTT. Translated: CASSRNGVDTEAFF.

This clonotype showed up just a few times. The CDR3 region is CASSLPLETQYF. The CDR3 nucleotides are TGTGCCAGCAGCCTCCCTTTAGAGACCCAGTACTTC. The chain joins TRBV11-2 to TRBJ2-5; D ambiguous. CDR1 is SGHAT and CDR2 is FQNNGV in the germline V gene. Trimming shortened V by 5 bases and J by 4 bases, and 8 bases separated the two germline ends. The CDR3 runs 12 residues.

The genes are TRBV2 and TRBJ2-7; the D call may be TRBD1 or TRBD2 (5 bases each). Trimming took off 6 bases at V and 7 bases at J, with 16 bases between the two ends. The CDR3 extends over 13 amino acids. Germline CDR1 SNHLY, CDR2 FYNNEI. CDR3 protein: CASSRDRSWEQYF. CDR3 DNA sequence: TGTGCCAGCAGCCGGGACCGAAGTTGGGAGCAGTACTTC.

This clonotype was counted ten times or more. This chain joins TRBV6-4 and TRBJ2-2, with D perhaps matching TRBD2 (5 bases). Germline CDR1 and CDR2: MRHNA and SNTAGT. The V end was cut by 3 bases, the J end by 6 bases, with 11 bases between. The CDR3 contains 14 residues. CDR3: CASSEVPEAGELFF. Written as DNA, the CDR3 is TGTGCCAGCAGTGAAGTACCGGAGGCCGGGGAGCTGTTTTTT.

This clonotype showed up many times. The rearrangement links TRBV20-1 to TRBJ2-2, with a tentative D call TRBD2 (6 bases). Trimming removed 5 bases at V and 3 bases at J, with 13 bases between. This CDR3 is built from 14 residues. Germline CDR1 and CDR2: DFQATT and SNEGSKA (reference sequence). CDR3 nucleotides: TGCAGTGCTTATCGGGGGTGGGACACCGGGGAGCTGTTTTTT. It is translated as CSAYRGWDTGELFF.

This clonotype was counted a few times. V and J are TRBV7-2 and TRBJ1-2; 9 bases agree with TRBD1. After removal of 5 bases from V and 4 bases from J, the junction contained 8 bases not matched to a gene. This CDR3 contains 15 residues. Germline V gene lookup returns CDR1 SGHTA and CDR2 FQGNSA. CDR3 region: CASSGDRGYSYGYTF. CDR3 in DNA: TGTGCCAGCAGCGGAGACAGGGGGTATTCCTATGGCTACACCTTC. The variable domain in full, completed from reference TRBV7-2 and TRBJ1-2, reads GAGVSQSPSNKVTEKGKDVELRCDPISGHTALYWYRQSLGQGLEFLIYFQGNSAPDKSGLPSDRFSAERTGGSVSTLTIQRTQQEDSAVYLCASSGDRGYSYGYTFGSGTRLTVV.

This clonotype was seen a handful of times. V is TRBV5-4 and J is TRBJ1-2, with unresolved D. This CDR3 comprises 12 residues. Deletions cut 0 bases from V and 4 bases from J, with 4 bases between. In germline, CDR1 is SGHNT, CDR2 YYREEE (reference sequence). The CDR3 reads CASSLDTYGYTF. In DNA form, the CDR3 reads TGTGCCAGCAGCTTGGATACCTATGGCTACACCTTC.